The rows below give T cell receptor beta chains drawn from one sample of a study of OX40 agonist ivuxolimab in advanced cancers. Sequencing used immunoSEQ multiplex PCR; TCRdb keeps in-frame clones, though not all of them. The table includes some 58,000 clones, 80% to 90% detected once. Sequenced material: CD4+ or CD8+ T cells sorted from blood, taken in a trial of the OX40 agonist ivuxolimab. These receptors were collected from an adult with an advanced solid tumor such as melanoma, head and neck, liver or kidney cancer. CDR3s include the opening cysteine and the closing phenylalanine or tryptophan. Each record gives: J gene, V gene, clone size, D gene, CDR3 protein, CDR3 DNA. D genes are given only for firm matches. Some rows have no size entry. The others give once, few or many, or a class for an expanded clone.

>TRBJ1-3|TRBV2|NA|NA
CASSAMGGGSGNTIYF
TGTGCCAGCAGTGCTATGGGAGGGGGCTCTGGAAACACCATATATTTT
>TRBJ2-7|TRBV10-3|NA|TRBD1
CAIRPGQDYEQYF
TGTGCCATCAGGCCGGGACAGGACTACGAGCAGTACTTC
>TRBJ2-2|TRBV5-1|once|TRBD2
CASSLAGGSGELFF
TGCGCCAGCAGCTTGGCGGGAGGATCGGGGGAGCTGTTTTTT
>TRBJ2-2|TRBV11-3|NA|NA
CASSFGAWTYTGELFF
TGTGCCAGCAGTTTCGGCGCGTGGACGTACACCGGGGAGCTGTTTTTT
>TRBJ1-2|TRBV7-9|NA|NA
CASTPGMDTNYGYTF
TGTGCCAGCACCCCAGGAATGGACACCAACTATGGCTACACCTTC
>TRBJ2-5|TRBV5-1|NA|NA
CASSLGPTQETQYF
TGCGCCAGCAGCTTGGGACCGACGCAAGAGACCCAGTACTTC
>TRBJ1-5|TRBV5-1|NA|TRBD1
CASSLGDRNQPQHF
TGCGCCAGCAGCTTGGGGGACAGAAATCAGCCCCAGCATTTT
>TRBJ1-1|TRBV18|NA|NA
CASSPNRANTEAFF
TGTGCCAGCTCACCGAACAGGGCGAACACTGAAGCTTTCTTT
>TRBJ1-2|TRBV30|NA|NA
CAWSQVEEDYGYTF
TGTGCCTGGAGTCAGGTTGAGGAGGACTATGGCTACACCTTC
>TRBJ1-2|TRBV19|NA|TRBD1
CASSTSGTGAPYGYTF
TGTGCCAGTAGTACGTCCGGGACAGGGGCGCCCTATGGCTACACCTTC
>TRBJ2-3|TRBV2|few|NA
CASSSRPRGTDTQYF
TGTGCCAGCAGTTCACGTCCGCGGGGCACAGATACGCAGTATTTT
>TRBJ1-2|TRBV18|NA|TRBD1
CASSPGQGRSYTF
TGTGCCAGCTCACCCGGACAGGGGAGGAGCTACACCTTC
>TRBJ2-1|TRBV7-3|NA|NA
CASSLVGASYNEQFF
TGTGCCAGCAGCTTAGTTGGGGCTTCCTACAATGAGCAGTTCTTC
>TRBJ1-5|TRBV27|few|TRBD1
CASGLGQSDQPQHF
TGTGCCAGCGGCCTGGGACAGTCGGACCAGCCCCAGCATTTT
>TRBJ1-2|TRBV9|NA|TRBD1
CASSVDPDRAPYYGYTF
TGTGCCAGCAGCGTAGATCCGGACAGGGCACCTTACTATGGCTACACCTTC
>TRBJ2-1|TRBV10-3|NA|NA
CAISESTYNEQFF
TGTGCCATCAGTGAGTCAACCTACAATGAGCAGTTCTTC
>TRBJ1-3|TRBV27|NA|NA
CTSSLSVATSGNTIYF
TGTACCAGCAGTTTATCAGTCGCGACCTCTGGAAACACCATATATTTT
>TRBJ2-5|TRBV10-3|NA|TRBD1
CAKSDRGRRETQYF
TGTGCCAAATCGGACAGGGGGCGCCGAGAGACCCAGTACTTC
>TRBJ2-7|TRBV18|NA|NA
CASSPAAGSLGEQYF
TGTGCCAGCTCACCCGCAGCGGGCTCGTTGGGGGAGCAGTACTTC
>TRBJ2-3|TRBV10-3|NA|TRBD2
CAIAGTMGTDTQYF
TGTGCCATCGCCGGGACTATGGGGACAGATACGCAGTATTTT
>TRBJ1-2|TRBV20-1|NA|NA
CSAYRNYGYTF
TGCAGTGCTTACAGAAACTATGGCTACACCTTC
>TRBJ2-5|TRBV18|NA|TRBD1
CASSPPDRGKETQYF
TGTGCCAGCTCACCTCCGGACAGGGGGAAGGAGACCCAGTACTTC
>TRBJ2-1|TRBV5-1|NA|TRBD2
CASSLGTSASNEQFF
TGCGCCAGCAGCTTGGGGACTAGCGCCAGCAATGAGCAGTTCTTC